What follows are 2 T cell receptor beta chains derived from one specimen sequenced in a study of blood T cells in healthy people across ages. The use of a sample-barcoded 5' primer and a J-beta primer mix characterized a second PCR of about 7 to 12 cycles. Via MiXCR, TCRdb re-called the 5' RACE reads, giving one row per CDR3 protein. The repertoire holds about 1.1 million distinct CDR3 sequences, with more than 30% as singletons. Material for sequencing was blood. Receptor source: a man between 18 and 29 years old in good health.

The count of this clonotype is one. This sequence joins TRBV4-1 and TRBJ2-2; the match to TRBD1 covers 8 bases. Germline lookup yields CDR1 MGHRA and CDR2 YSYEKL. The ends lost 2 bases at V and 4 bases at J; junction bases unmatched: 3. There are 15 residues in the CDR3. As DNA, the CDR3 is TGCGCCAGCAGCCAAACAGGGGGGAGCACCGGGGAGCTGTTTTTT. Its translation is CASSQTGGSTGELFF.

The chain is built from TRBV4-1 and TRBJ1-2; unclear D gene. V lost 0 bases to trimming and J lost 6 bases, with 11 bases between them. The CDR3 length is 14 residues. Looked up from germline, CDR1 is MGHRA and CDR2 is YSYEKL. The CDR3: CASSQEEVGHGYTF. The CDR3 region has the DNA TGCGCCAGCAGCCAAGAGGAGGTAGGGCATGGCTACACCTTC.